The text below deals with one TCR beta chain. The antigen remains undetermined. These data belong to a study of T cell responses to AZD1222 COVID-19 vaccine. Turning to the study itself: Pooled in the analysis were second doses at about 4 or about 12 weeks. Study-wide results and limits: Repertoires were sampled only after the peak T cell response. White British donors predominated, females outnumbered males, and clonal diversity was possibly underestimated.

Measured with immunoSEQ multiplex PCR; TCRdb has only the in-frame clones, and not every one. This table has under 150,000 clones, approximately 90% appearing once. This CDR3 contains 14 residues. The ends were cut back, 3 bases at V and 6 bases at J, with 12 bases in the middle. Germline lookup yields CDR1 SEHNR and CDR2 FQNEAQ (reference sequence). This clonotype was sampled from an adult in good health. The V call is TRBV7-9, the J call TRBJ2-1; D may be TRBD1 (6 bases). The specimen comprised peripheral blood, sampled on day 0 of AZD1222 vaccination. The DNA of the CDR3 is TGTGCCAGCAGCTTTTTTCAGGGGCTCAATGAGCAGTTCTTC. Its protein is CASSFFQGLNEQFF.